These 16 T cell receptor beta chains were all obtained from the same sample, sequenced in a study of blood T cell repertoires in COVID-19. Sequencing used immunoSEQ multiplex PCR; TCRdb keeps in-frame clones, though not all of them. The table lists 250,000 to 300,000 clones, 89% of them singletons. Sequences were obtained from peripheral blood. The receptors derive from a man over 45 with acute or convalescent COVID-19.

This chain joins TRBV18 and TRBJ2-7, with 9 bases matching TRBD1. Germline loops: CDR1 KGHSH, CDR2 LQKENI. The CDR3 loop spans 14 amino acids. The V gene end was trimmed by 3 bases and the J gene end by 2 bases; junction bases not matched to a gene: 2. The CDR3 is CASSPGTGPYEQYF. The CDR3 coding sequence is TGTGCCAGCTCACCGGGGACAGGGCCCTACGAGCAGTACTTC.

In this sample, this clone turned up a few times. The chain employs TRBV6-5 and TRBJ1-1; D not certain. The germline V and J ends were trimmed by 0 bases and 0 bases, with 5 bases remaining between them. Germline-derived CDR1 and CDR2 are MNHEY and SVGAGI. This CDR3 has 14 residues. CDR3 region: CASSYSNMNTEAFF. CDR3 DNA sequence: TGTGCCAGCAGTTACTCGAACATGAACACTGAAGCTTTCTTT.

V is TRBV7-3 and J is TRBJ2-5; D may be TRBD2 (5 bases). V shed 2 bases and J shed 5 bases, with 9 bases lying between them. The CDR3 is 13 residues long. The germline V gene encodes CDR1 SGHTA and CDR2 FQGTGA. CDR3 coding DNA: TGTGCCAGCAGCTTAGAGGGTAGCGAGACCCAGTACTTC. It codes for CASSLEGSETQYF.

The rearrangement joins TRBV6-5 to TRBJ1-4; TRBD1 matches at 7 bases. V dropped 7 bases and J dropped 8; count of bases not matched to a gene: 13. CDR3 length equals 15 residues. Germline assignment: CDR1 MNHEY and CDR2 SVGAGI. The CDR3 is CASTTGVQVAEKLFF. The CDR3 DNA is TGTGCCAGCACTACAGGGGTACAAGTAGCAGAAAAACTGTTTTTT.

The chain carries TRBV30 and TRBJ2-3, with 12 nucleotides matching TRBD2. CDR3 length equals 14 residues. Germline-derived CDR1 and CDR2 are GTSNPN and SVGIG (reference sequence). V lost 4 bases and J lost 1; bases outside the gene matches: 0. The CDR3 protein is CAWTSGGGTDTQYF. The CDR3 nucleotides are TGTGCCTGGACTAGCGGGGGGGGCACAGATACGCAGTATTTT. The variable domain in full, with the rest retrieved from reference TRBV30 and TRBJ2-3, is SQTIHQWPATLVQPVGSPLSLECTVEGTSNPNLYWYRQAAGRGLQLLFYSVGIGQISSEVPQNLSASRPQDRQFILSSKKLLLSDSGFYLCAWTSGGGTDTQYFGPGTRLTVL.

J is TRBJ2-3 and V is TRBV14, with TRBD2 as a possible D gene (5 bases). V lost 2 bases and J 6 bases, leaving 9 bases between the germline ends. CDR1 SGHDN and CDR2 FVKESK come from the germline V gene. The CDR3 has 13 amino acids. The CDR3: CASSQRGWDTQYF. The CDR3, as DNA: TGTGCCAGCAGCCAACGGGGTTGGGATACGCAGTATTTT.

The gene calls are TRBV5-1 and TRBJ2-7, with a weak D call TRBD1 (6 bases). CDR1 and CDR2 from the germline V gene are SGHRS and YFSETQ. The CDR3 loop spans 12 amino acids. Trimming cost V 9 bases and J 7 bases, with 17 bases left between them. Written as DNA, the CDR3 is TGCGCCACACGGGACACCAAGTCGGAGCAGTACTTC. This encodes CATRDTKSEQYF.

Worth noting for this clone: The sample holds other DNA sequences that translate to the same CDR3. The chain combines TRBV5-1 with TRBJ1-2; D remains unclear. Germline CDR1 and CDR2: SGHRS and YFSETQ. V shed 2 bases and J shed 0 bases, with 5 bases lying between them. The CDR3 loop spans 13 amino acids. The CDR3 loop is CASSLTANYGYTF. CDR3 DNA: TGCGCCAGCAGCTTAACAGCTAACTATGGCTACACCTTC.

The chain employs TRBV5-1 and TRBJ1-2; D perhaps matches TRBD1 (6 bases). Per the germline V gene, CDR1 is SGHRS and CDR2 is YFSETQ. V lost 7 bases and J lost 6, with 16 bases in between. The CDR3 spans 13 residues. Here the CDR3 DNA reads TGCGCCAGCCGGGACGGCCCAGGGGATGGCTACACCTTC. It codes for CASRDGPGDGYTF. Based on the CDR3 plus reference TRBV5-1 and TRBJ1-2, the full variable domain is KAGVTQTPRYLIKTRGQQVTLSCSPISGHRSVSWYQQTPGQGLQFLFEYFSETQRNKGNFPGRFSGRQFSNSRSEMNVSTLELGDSALYLCASRDGPGDGYTFGSGTRLTVV.

This chain joins TRBV30 and TRBJ1-5; 9 bases are a match to TRBD1. Germline-derived CDR1 and CDR2 are GTSNPN and SVGIG (reference sequence). CDR3 size: 19 residues. J lost 6 bases, V lost 3 bases, and 21 bases had no gene match. This CDR3 is CAWSFRGTGINIRGQPQHF. The DNA for the CDR3 is TGTGCCTGGAGCTTTAGGGGGACAGGGATTAATATCCGAGGTCAGCCCCAGCATTTT.

This clone was detected only a few times. The rearrangement joins TRBV6-6 to TRBJ2-2, with 7 bases identical to TRBD1. From germline, CDR1 is MNHNY and CDR2 SVGAGI (reference sequence). The V segment lost 0 bases and the J segment 6 bases; nucleotides outside the gene matches: 7. CDR3 length: 16 residues. The CDR3: CASSYSGGAGPGELFF. The CDR3 DNA sequence: TGTGCCAGCAGTTACTCAGGGGGCGCGGGTCCCGGGGAGCTGTTTTTT.

J is TRBJ1-2 and V is TRBV2; tentative D call: TRBD1 (5 bases). V dropped 4 bases and J dropped 3 bases, with 6 bases sitting between them. Germline V gene lookup returns CDR1 SNHLY and CDR2 FYNNEI. CDR3 length: 12 residues. The DNA of the CDR3 is TGTGCCAGCAGTGGGGGCTACTATGGCTACACCTTC. As protein: CASSGGYYGYTF. The full variable domain, with the rest looked up from reference TRBV2 and TRBJ1-2, is EPEVTQTPSHQVTQMGQEVILRCVPISNHLYFYWYRQILGQKVEFLVSFYNNEISEKSEIFDDQFSVERPDGSNFTLKIRSTKLEDSAMYFCASSGGYYGYTFGSGTRLTVV.

Notes on this clone: Other nucleotide sequences from this sample produce the same CDR3. The V call is TRBV14, the J call TRBJ1-2; possible D gene TRBD1, 5 bases. The CDR3 is 13 amino acids. Germline-derived CDR1 and CDR2 are SGHDN and FVKESK. Trimming left V 1 base short and J 4 bases short, with 7 bases between. CDR3 DNA: TGTGCCAGCAGCCAAGGAACAGGCTATGGCTACACCTTC. Protein sequence: CASSQGTGYGYTF. Supplemented by reference TRBV14 and TRBJ1-2, the full variable domain reads EAGVTQFPSHSVIEKGQTVTLRCDPISGHDNLYWYRRVMGKEIKFLLHFVKESKQDESGMPNNRFLAERTGGTYSTLKVQPAELEDSGVYFCASSQGTGYGYTFGSGTRLTVV.

A few counts support this clone. V is TRBV29-1 and J is TRBJ1-1; 12 bases map to TRBD1. This CDR3 is 13 amino acids long. Germline trimming cut 6 bases from V and 4 bases from J; bases unmatched to any gene: 3. In germline, CDR1 is SQVTM, CDR2 ANQGSEA. This CDR3 is CSVGTGGGTEAFF. The CDR3 DNA reads as TGCAGCGTGGGGACAGGGGGCGGCACTGAAGCTTTCTTT. The full variable domain, in which reference TRBV29-1 and TRBJ1-1 provide the parts outside the CDR3, is SAVISQKPSRDICQRGTSLTIQCQVDSQVTMMFWYRQQPGQSLTLIATANQGSEATYESGFVIDKFPISRPNLTFSTLTVSNMSPEDSSIYLCSVGTGGGTEAFFGQGTRLTVV.

This sequence joins TRBV5-4 and TRBJ1-1; D is perhaps TRBD1 (5 bases). The CDR3 contains 15 residues. V was clipped by 0 bases and J by 4 bases, with 13 bases between them. CDR1 and CDR2 from the germline V gene are SGHNT and YYREEE (reference sequence). The chain's CDR3 is CASSLVRGVGTEAFF. For the CDR3, the DNA is TGTGCCAGCAGCTTGGTTAGGGGCGTAGGCACTGAAGCTTTCTTT.

The chain recombines TRBV7-3 with TRBJ2-1, with 7 nucleotides matching TRBD2. The V gene end was trimmed by 5 bases and the J gene end by 5 bases; junction bases not matched to a gene: 12. This CDR3 is 16 amino acids long. Germline CDR1 and CDR2: SGHTA and FQGTGA. The CDR3 DNA reads TGTGCCAGCAGCGAGGGGAGGGTGAGGAGTAACAATGAGCAGTTCTTC. Its protein is CASSEGRVRSNNEQFF.